This T cell receptor beta chain came from a study of cytomegalovirus exposure and HLA in healthy donors. PCR was performed using 60 Vbeta and 13 Jbeta primers. Produced via immunoSEQ multiplex PCR; TCRdb's table is partial and in-frame only. The sample holds 100,000 to 150,000 clones, 74% seen once. This clone has only a few counts. This CDR3 is 15 amino acids long. The V and J ends lost 1 base and 4 bases respectively, with 14 bases between them. Per germline, CDR1 MDHEN and CDR2 SYDVKM. V is TRBV28 and J is TRBJ2-7; a weak D match, TRBD2 (6 bases). The receptor comes from a woman between 50 and 59 years old in good health and CMV-seropositive. Sequenced sample: PBMCs. CDR3 sequence (DNA): TGTGCCAGCAGTTTATACGGCGGGAACGGGTACGAGCAGTACTTC. It codes for CASSLYGGNGYEQYF.